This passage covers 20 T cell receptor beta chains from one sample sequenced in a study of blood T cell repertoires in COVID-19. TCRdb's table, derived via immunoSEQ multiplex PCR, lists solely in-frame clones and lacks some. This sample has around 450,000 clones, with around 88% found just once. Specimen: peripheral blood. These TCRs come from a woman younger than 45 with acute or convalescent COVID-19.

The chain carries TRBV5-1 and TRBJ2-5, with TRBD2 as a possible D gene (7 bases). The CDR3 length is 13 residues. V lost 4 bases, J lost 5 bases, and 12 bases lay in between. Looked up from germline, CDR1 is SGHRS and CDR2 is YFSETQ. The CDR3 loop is CASSGGASETQYF. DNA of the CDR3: TGCGCCAGCAGCGGGGGGGCGTCGGAGACCCAGTACTTC.

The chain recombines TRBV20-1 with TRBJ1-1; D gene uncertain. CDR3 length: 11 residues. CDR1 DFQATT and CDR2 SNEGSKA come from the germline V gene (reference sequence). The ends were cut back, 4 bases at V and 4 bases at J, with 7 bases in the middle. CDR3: CSATFFTEAFF. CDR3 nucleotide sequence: TGCAGTGCTACCTTCTTCACTGAAGCTTTCTTT.

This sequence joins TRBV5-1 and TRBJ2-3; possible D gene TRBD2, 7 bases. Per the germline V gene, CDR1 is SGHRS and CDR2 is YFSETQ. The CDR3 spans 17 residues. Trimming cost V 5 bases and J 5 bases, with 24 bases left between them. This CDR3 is CASSPRGGGGPLDTQYF. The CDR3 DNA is TGCGCCAGCAGTCCCCGAGGAGGCGGGGGCCCGCTAGATACGCAGTATTTT.

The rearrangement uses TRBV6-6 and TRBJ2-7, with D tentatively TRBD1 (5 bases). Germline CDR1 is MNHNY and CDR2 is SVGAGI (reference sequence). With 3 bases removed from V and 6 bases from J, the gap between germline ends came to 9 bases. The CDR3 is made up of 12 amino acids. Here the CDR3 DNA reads TGTGCCAGCAGTTATGACAGTCTCGAGCAGTACTTC. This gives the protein CASSYDSLEQYF.

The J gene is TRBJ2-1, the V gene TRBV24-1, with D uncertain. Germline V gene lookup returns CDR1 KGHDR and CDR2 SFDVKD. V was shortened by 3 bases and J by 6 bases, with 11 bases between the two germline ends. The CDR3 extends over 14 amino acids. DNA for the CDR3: TGTGCCACCAGTGATCCCTTATACGGCAATGAGCAGTTCTTC. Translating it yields CATSDPLYGNEQFF.

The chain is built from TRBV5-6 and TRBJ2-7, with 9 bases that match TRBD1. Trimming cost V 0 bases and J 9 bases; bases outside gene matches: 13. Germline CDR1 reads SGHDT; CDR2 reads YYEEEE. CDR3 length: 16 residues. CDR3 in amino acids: CASSLGGTGTWFRQYF. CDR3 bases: TGTGCCAGCAGCTTGGGGGGGACAGGGACGTGGTTTCGGCAGTACTTC.

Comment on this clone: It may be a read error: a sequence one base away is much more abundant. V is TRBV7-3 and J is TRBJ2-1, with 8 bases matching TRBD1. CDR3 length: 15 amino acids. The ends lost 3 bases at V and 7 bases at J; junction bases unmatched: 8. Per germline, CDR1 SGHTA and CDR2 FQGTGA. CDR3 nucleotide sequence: TGTGCCAGCAGCTTCGGACAGGGCAAGGGGAATGAGCAGTTCTTC. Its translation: CASSFGQGKGNEQFF.

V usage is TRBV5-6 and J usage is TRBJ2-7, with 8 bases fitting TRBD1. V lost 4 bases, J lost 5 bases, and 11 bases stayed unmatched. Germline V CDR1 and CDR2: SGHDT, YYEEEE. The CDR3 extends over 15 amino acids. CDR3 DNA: TGTGCCAGCAGCCCCCCCGCAGGGGGCCAGGACGAGCAGTACTTC. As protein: CASSPPAGGQDEQYF.

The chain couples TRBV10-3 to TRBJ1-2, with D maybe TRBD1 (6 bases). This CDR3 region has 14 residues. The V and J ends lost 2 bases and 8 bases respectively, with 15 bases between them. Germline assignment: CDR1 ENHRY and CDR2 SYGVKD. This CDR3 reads CAISEIQGRGGYTF. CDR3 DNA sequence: TGTGCCATCAGTGAGATCCAGGGCAGGGGAGGCTACACCTTC.

CDR3 DNA: TGCAGCGTTGAATGGAGCAATGAGCAGTTCTTC. Encoded protein: CSVEWSNEQFF. The genes are TRBV29-1 and TRBJ2-1, with no clear D. The CDR3 is 11 residues long. The V end was cut by 2 bases, the J end by 6 bases, with 5 bases between. The V gene's germline CDR1 is SQVTM and CDR2 ANQGSEA.

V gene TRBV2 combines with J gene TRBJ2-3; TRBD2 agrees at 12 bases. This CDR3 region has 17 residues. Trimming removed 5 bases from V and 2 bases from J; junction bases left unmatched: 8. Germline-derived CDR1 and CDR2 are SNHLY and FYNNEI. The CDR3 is CASSRWTSGVLTDTQYF. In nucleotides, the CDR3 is TGTGCCAGCAGTCGTTGGACTAGCGGGGTGCTCACAGATACGCAGTATTTT.

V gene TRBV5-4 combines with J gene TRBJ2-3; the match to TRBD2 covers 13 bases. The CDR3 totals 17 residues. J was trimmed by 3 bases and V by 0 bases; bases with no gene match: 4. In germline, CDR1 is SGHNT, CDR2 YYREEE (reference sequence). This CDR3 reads CASSLGGLAGMTDTQYF. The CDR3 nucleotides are TGTGCCAGCAGCTTGGGGGGACTAGCGGGGATGACAGATACGCAGTATTTT.

CDR3 loop: CSARGTYGYTF. The CDR3 bases are TGCAGTGCCCGCGGGACCTATGGCTACACCTTC. This chain uses TRBV20-1 with TRBJ1-2; tentatively, D is TRBD1 (5 bases). The CDR3 contains 11 residues. Trimming took off 6 bases at V and 4 bases at J, with 9 bases between the two ends. CDR1 DFQATT and CDR2 SNEGSKA come from the germline V gene (reference sequence).

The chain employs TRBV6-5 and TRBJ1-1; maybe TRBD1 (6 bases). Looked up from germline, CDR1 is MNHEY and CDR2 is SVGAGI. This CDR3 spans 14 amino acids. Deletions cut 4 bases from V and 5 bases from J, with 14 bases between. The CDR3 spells CASSWGGQGTEAFF. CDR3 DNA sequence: TGTGCCAGCAGTTGGGGGGGGCAGGGAACTGAAGCTTTCTTT.

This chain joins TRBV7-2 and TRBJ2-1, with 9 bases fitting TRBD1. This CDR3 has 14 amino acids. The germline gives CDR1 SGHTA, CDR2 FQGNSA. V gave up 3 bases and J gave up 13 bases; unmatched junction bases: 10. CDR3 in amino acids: CASSFPPGTGRQFF. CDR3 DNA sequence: TGTGCCAGCAGCTTTCCGCCCGGGACAGGGAGACAGTTCTTC.

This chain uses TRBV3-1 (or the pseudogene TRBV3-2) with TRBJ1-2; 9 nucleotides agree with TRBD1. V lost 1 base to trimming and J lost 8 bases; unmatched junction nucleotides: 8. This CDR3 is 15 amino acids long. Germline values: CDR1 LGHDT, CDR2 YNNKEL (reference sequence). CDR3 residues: CASSQAGTGRLGYTF. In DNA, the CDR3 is TGTGCCAGCAGCCAAGCCGGGACAGGGAGGTTGGGCTACACCTTC.

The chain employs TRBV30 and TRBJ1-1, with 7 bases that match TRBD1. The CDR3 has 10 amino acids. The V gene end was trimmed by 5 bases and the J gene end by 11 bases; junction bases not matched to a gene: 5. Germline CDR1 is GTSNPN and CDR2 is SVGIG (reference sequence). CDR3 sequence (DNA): TGTGCCTGGGGAGAGGGGGCGGCTTTCTTT. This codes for CAWGEGAAFF.

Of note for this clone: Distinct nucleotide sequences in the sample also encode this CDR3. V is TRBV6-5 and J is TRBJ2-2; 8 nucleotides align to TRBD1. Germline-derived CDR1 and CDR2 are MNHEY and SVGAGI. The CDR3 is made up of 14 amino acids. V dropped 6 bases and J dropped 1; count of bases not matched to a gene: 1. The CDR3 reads CASRDRENTGELFF. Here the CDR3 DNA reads TGTGCCAGCAGGGACAGGGAGAACACCGGGGAGCTGTTTTTT.

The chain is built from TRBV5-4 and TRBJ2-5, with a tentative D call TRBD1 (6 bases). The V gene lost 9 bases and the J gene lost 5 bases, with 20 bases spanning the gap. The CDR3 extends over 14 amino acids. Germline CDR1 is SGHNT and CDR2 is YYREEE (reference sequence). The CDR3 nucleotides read TGTGCCACCACCAACCCACAGGGACGGGAGACCCAGTACTTC. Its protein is CATTNPQGRETQYF.

In nucleotides, the CDR3 is TGTGCCAGTAGCGGACTAGCGGAAGAGACCCAGTACTTC. It codes for CASSGLAEETQYF. The chain recombines TRBV19 with TRBJ2-5; TRBD2 matches at 10 bases. The germline V gene has CDR1 LNHDA and CDR2 SQIVND (reference sequence). CDR3 size: 13 residues. V gave up 6 bases and J gave up 3 bases; unmatched junction bases: 1.